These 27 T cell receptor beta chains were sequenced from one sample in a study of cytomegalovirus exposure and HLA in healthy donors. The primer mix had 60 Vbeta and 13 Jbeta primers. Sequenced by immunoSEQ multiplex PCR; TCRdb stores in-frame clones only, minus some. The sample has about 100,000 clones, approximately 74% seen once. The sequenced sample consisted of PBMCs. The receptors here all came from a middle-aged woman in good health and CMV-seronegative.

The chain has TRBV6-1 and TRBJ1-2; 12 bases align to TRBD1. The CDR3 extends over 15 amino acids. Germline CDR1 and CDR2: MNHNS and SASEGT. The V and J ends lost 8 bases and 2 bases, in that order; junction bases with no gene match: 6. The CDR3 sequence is CASGDRGRSNYGYTF. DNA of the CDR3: TGTGCCAGCGGGGACAGGGGGCGTTCAAACTATGGCTACACCTTC.

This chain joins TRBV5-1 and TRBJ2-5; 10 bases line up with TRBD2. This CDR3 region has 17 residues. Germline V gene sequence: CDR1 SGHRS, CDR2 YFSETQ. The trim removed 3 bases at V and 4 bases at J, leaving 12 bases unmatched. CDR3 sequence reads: CASSSNPTSGLGETQYF. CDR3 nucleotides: TGCGCCAGCAGCTCAAACCCGACTAGCGGGTTGGGAGAGACCCAGTACTTC.

The CDR3 loop is CASSQDGETQYF. Here the CDR3 DNA reads TGTGCCAGCAGCCAAGACGGAGAGACCCAGTACTTC. The genes are TRBV14 and TRBJ2-5; D is ambiguous. The germline gives CDR1 SGHDN, CDR2 FVKESK. The CDR3 is 12 residues long. Trimming shortened V by 0 bases and J by 4 bases, and 3 bases separated the two germline ends.

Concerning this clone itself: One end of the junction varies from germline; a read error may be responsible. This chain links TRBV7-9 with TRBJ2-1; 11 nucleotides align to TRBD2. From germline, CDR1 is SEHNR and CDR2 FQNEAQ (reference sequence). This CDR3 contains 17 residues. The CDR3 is CSSSLAGTSGTVNEQFF. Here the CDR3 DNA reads TGTTCCAGCAGCTTAGCTGGGACTAGCGGAACCGTCAATGAGCAGTTCTTC.

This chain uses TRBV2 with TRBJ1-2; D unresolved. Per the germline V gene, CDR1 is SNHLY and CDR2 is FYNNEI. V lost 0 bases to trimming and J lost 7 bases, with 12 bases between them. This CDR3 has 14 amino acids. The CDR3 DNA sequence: TGTGCCAGCAGTGAAGCAGCGGCCGTGGGTGGCTACACCTTC. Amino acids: CASSEAAAVGGYTF.

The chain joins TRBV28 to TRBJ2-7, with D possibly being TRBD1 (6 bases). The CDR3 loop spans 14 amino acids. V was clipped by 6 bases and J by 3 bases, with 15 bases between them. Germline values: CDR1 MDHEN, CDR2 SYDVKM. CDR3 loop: CASRGQQLFYEQYF. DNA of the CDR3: TGTGCCAGCAGGGGACAACAGCTCTTCTACGAGCAGTACTTC.

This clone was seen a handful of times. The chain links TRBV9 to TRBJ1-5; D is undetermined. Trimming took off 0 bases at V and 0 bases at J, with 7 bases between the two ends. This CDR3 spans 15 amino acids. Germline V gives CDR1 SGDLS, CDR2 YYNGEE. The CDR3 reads CASSVVPDSNQPQHF. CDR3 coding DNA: TGTGCCAGCAGCGTAGTTCCAGATAGCAATCAGCCCCAGCATTTT. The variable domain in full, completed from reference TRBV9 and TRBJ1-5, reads DSGVTQTPKHLITATGQRVTLRCSPRSGDLSVYWYQQSLDQGLQFLIQYYNGEERAKGNILERFSAQQFPDLHSELNLSSLELGDSALYFCASSVVPDSNQPQHFGDGTRLSIL.

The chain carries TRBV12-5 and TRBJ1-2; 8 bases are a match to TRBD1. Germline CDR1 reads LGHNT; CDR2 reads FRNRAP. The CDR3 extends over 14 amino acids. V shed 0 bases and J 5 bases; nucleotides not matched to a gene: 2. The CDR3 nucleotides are TGTGCTAGTGGTTTGGTAGGACAGGGTTATGGCTACACCTTC. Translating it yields CASGLVGQGYGYTF.

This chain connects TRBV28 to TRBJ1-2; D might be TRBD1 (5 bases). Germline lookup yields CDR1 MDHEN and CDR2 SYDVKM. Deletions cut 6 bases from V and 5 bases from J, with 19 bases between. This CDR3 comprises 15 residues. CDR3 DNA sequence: TGTGCCAGCAGCAGCGCCAGTGGGGCGGAATATGGCTACACCTTC. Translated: CASSSASGAEYGYTF.

Written as DNA, the CDR3 is TGTGCCAGCAGTTTATGGTCCAGCGGGACGGTACCCTACGAGCAGTACTTC. Protein product: CASSLWSSGTVPYEQYF. The chain carries TRBV27 and TRBJ2-7; 7 bases line up with TRBD2. The CDR3 contains 17 residues. The germline CDR1 and CDR2 sequences are MNHEY and SMNVEV (reference sequence). V lost 1 base, J lost 2 bases, and 11 bases stayed unmatched.

CDR3: CASSDIRDSLYEQYF. In DNA, the CDR3 is TGTGCCAGCAGTGATATCCGGGACAGCCTCTACGAGCAGTACTTC. The chain uses TRBV25-1 and TRBJ2-7; 7 bases are a match to TRBD1. With 3 bases clipped from V and 3 bases from J, the junction kept 8 bases outside the gene matches. Germline assignment: CDR1 MGHDK and CDR2 SYGVNS. The CDR3 extends over 15 amino acids.

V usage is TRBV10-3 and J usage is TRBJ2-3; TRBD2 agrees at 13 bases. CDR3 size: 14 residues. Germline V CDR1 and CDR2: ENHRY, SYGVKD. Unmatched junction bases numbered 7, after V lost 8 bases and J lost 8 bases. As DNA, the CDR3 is TGTGCCATCCCCACTAGCGGGGGGGCTCGTACGCAGTATTTT. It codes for CAIPTSGGARTQYF.

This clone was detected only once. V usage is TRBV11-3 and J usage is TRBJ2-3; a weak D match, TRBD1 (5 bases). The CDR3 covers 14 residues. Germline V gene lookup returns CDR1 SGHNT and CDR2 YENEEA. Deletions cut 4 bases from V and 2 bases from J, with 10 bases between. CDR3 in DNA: TGTGCCAGCAGCTGGGGCAGGAACACAGATACGCAGTATTTT. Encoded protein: CASSWGRNTDTQYF.

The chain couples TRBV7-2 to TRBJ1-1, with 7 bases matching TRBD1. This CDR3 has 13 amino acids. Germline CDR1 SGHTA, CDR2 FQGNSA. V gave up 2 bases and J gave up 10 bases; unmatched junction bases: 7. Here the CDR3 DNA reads TGTGCCAGCAGCTTACCTACAGGGGACGGAGCTTTCTTT. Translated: CASSLPTGDGAFF.

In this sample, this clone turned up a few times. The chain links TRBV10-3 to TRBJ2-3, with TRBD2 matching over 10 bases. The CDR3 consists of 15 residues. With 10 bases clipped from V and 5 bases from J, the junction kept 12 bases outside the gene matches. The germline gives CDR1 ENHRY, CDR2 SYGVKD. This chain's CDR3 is CATRTSGNPRDTQYF. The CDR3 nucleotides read TGTGCCACCAGGACTAGCGGTAACCCCCGAGATACGCAGTATTTT.

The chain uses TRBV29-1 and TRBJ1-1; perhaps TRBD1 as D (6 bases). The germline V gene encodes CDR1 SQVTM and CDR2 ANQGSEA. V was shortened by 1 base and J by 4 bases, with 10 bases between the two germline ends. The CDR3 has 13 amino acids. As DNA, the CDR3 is TGCAGCGTTGAAGTCACAGGGATCACTGAAGCTTTCTTT. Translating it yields CSVEVTGITEAFF.

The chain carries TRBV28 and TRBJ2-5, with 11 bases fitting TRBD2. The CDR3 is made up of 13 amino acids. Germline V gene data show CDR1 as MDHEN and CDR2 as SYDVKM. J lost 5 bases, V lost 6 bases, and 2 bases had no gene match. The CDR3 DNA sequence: TGTGCCAGCAGATTAGCGGGGGGGGAGACCCAGTACTTC. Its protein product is CASRLAGGETQYF.

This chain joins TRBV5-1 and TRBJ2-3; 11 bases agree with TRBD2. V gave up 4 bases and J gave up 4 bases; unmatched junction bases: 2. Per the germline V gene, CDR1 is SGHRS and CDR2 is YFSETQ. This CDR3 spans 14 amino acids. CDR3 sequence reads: CASSVTSGADTQYF. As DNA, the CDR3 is TGCGCCAGCAGCGTGACTAGCGGGGCAGATACGCAGTATTTT.

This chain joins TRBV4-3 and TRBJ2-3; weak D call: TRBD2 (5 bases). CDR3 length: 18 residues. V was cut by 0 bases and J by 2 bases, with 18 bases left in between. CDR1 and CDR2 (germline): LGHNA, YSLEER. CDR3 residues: CASSQEGGGAVNTDTQYF. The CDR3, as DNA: TGCGCCAGCAGCCAAGAAGGTGGCGGAGCGGTGAACACAGATACGCAGTATTTT.

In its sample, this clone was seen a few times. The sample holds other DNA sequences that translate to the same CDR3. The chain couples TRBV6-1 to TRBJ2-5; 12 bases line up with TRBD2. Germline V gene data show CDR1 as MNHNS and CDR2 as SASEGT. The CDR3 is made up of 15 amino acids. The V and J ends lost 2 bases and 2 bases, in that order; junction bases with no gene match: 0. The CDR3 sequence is CASSELAGGQETQYF. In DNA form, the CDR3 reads TGTGCCAGCAGTGAACTAGCGGGAGGGCAAGAGACCCAGTACTTC.

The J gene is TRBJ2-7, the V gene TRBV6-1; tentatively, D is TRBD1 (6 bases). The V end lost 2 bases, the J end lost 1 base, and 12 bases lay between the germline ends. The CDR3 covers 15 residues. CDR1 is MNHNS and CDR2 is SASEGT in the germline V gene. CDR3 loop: CASSETYGQSYEQYF. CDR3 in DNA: TGTGCCAGCAGTGAAACCTATGGACAGTCCTACGAGCAGTACTTC.

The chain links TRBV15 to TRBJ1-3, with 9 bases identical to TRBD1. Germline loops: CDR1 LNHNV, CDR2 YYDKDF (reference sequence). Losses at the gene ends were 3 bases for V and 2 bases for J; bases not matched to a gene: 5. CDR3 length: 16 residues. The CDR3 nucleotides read TGTGCCACCAGCAGCCAGGACAGGGGCGCTGGAAACACCATATATTTT. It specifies CATSSQDRGAGNTIYF.

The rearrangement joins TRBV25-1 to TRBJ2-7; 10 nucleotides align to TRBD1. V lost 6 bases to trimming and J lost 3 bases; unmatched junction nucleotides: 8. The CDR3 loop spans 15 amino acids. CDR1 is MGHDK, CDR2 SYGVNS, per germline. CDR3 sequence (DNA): TGTGCCAGCAGCCCGAGGGACAGGGGAAGCTACGAGCAGTACTTC. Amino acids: CASSPRDRGSYEQYF.

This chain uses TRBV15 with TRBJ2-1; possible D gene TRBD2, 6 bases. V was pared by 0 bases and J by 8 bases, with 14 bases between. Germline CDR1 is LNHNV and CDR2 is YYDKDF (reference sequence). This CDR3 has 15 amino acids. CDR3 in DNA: TGTGCCACCAGCAGAGACGGCAAGTTAGCGGATGAGCAGTTCTTC. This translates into CATSRDGKLADEQFF.

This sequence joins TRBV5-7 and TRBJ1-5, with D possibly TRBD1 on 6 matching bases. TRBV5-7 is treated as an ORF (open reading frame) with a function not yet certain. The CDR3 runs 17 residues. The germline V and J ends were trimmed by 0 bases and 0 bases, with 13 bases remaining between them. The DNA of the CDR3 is TGTGCCAGCAGCTTGGAACAGGGTGGGGATAGCAATCAGCCCCAGCATTTT. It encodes CASSLEQGGDSNQPQHF.

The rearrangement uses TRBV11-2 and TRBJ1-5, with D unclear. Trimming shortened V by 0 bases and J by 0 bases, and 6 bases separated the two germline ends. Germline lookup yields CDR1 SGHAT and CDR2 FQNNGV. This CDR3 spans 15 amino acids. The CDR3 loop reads CASSLDQNSNQPQHF. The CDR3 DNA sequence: TGTGCCAGCAGCTTAGACCAAAATAGCAATCAGCCCCAGCATTTT.

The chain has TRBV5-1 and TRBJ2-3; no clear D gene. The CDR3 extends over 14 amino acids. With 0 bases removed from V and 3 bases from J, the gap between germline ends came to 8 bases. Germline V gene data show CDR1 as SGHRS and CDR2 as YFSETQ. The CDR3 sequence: CASSLGFTTDTQYF. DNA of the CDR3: TGCGCCAGCAGCTTGGGTTTTACAACAGATACGCAGTATTTT.